One sample yielded the 8 T cell receptor beta chains listed below, sequenced in a study of cytomegalovirus exposure and HLA in healthy donors. The PCR made use of 60 Vbeta and 13 Jbeta primers. Repertoires were generated with immunoSEQ multiplex PCR, while TCRdb's copy carries only in-frame clones and drops some. The repertoire holds some 130,000 clones, with roughly 80% as singletons. Sequenced material: PBMCs. Receptor source: a man between 25 and 39 years old in good health and CMV-seronegative.

This clone was seen more than once but under ten times. The chain combines TRBV4-2 with TRBJ2-7, with 9 bases matching TRBD2. The CDR3 has 16 residues. The J segment lost 2 bases and the V segment lost 0 bases, leaving 5 bases of the junction unmatched. Germline assignment: CDR1 LGHNA and CDR2 YNFKEQ. The CDR3 is CASSQDASGTAYEQYF. The DNA for the CDR3 is TGTGCCAGCAGCCAAGATGCTAGCGGGACTGCCTACGAGCAGTACTTC.

The rearrangement uses TRBV5-1 and TRBJ2-1; 7 positions match TRBD1. Germline V gene data show CDR1 as SGHRS and CDR2 as YFSETQ. With 3 bases clipped from V and 0 bases from J, the junction kept 3 bases outside the gene matches. The CDR3 sequence is 15 residues long. The CDR3 spells CASSSTGDSYNEQFF. DNA for the CDR3: TGCGCCAGCAGCTCAACAGGGGACTCCTACAATGAGCAGTTCTTC.

This clone showed up just a few times. V usage is TRBV27 and J usage is TRBJ2-1; 7 nucleotides line up with TRBD2. V gave up 2 bases and J gave up 4 bases; unmatched junction bases: 5. Germline V gene sequence: CDR1 MNHEY, CDR2 SMNVEV (reference sequence). CDR3 length: 15 residues. The CDR3 protein is CASSLRGRAYNEQFF. The CDR3 DNA reads as TGTGCCAGCAGTTTACGAGGGAGGGCTTACAATGAGCAGTTCTTC.

In the case of this clone: Here the CDR3 omits its conserved ending phenylalanine or tryptophan, so a read error is the likely source. The DNA is omitted, as the CDR3 cannot be located on it reliably, and the CDR3 follows TCRdb's listing. This chain connects TRBV5-8 to TRBJ1-1; the table's D call TRBD1 went unverified against the DNA. Counting both end residues, the CDR3 totals 9 amino acids. Germline V CDR1 and CDR2: SGHTS, YDEGEE. CDR3 region: CASSLTGPL.

J is TRBJ2-5 and V is TRBV27; 7 bases line up with TRBD2. This CDR3 spans 13 amino acids. V lost 8 bases, J lost 5 bases, and 8 bases stayed unmatched. Germline V gives CDR1 MNHEY, CDR2 SMNVEV (reference sequence). CDR3 loop: CASVSGRAETQYF. CDR3 DNA: TGTGCCAGCGTTAGCGGGCGAGCCGAGACCCAGTACTTC.

This clone occurred a few times. This chain connects TRBV11-2 to TRBJ2-5; D gene uncertain. V shed 1 base and J shed 6 bases, with 9 bases lying between them. This CDR3 has 13 residues. Germline lookup yields CDR1 SGHAT and CDR2 FQNNGV. In nucleotides, the CDR3 is TGTGCCAGCAGCTTAGTTTCAGGAAAGACCCAGTACTTC. Translated, it gives CASSLVSGKTQYF.

This sequence joins TRBV7-3 and TRBJ2-1; D perhaps matches TRBD2 (5 bases). Germline values: CDR1 SGHTA, CDR2 FQGTGA. The CDR3 runs 15 residues. Trimming shortened V by 1 base and J by 2 bases, and 9 bases separated the two germline ends. Here the CDR3 DNA reads TGTGCCAGCAGCTTAATCAGCGGCACCTACAATGAGCAGTTCTTC. Translated: CASSLISGTYNEQFF.

The rearrangement joins TRBV5-4 to TRBJ2-3; possible D gene TRBD1, 6 bases. V lost 4 bases and J 6 bases, leaving 9 bases between the germline ends. The CDR3 loop spans 12 amino acids. Germline assignment: CDR1 SGHNT and CDR2 YYREEE (reference sequence). CDR3 coding DNA: TGTGCCAGCAGCGGGACATGGGATACGCAGTATTTT. Its translation is CASSGTWDTQYF.